What follows is one T cell receptor (beta chain) and its context. This specimen belongs to a study of blood T cell repertoires in COVID-19. Study context: The United States, Italy and Spain were the sources of the acute and convalescent COVID-19 samples.

Germline CDR1 is SGHRS and CDR2 is YFSETQ. Unmatched junction bases numbered 9, after V lost 1 base and J lost 5 bases. The CDR3 spans 17 residues. Recruits, aged roughly 18 to 95 years, lived in 25 or so US areas. Recovered status in Cohort 3 required two negative PCRs, clearance, or symptom resolution. In the original workflow: Estimates of nucleated cell counts were drawn from the amplification of reference gene primers. TCRdb keeps only in-frame clones here, not all; method: immunoSEQ multiplex PCR. V, J and clone size are those of that table, while D and trimming were read from the DNA. The table shows 450,000 to 500,000 clones, with approximately 90% occurring only once.

Sequencing was carried out using PBMCs or T cells enriched from blood (not recorded which). The sequence was collected from a woman under 30 who had recovered from COVID-19. The rearrangement links TRBV5-1 to TRBJ2-5, with TRBD2 matching 12 bases. CDR3 region: CASSLYPSGGAWETQYF. Written as DNA, the CDR3 is TGCGCCAGCAGCTTGTATCCTAGCGGGGGGGCATGGGAGACCCAGTACTTC.